The rows below give T cell receptor beta chains drawn from one sample of a study of cytomegalovirus exposure and HLA in healthy donors. The method was immunoSEQ multiplex PCR; TCRdb's version includes in-frame clones alone and lacks a portion of them. Of 120,000 or so clones listed, around 76% were seen once; the top ten hold 30%. Sequenced input: PBMCs. All receptors derive from a man aged 55 to 70 in good health and CMV-seropositive. Each CDR3 is given with its conserved first and last residue. A D gene is named only where the DNA matches it firmly. The listing skips clone size in some rows; elsewhere it reads once, few, many or a size class.

clone size	V gene	J gene	D gene	CDR3 protein	CDR3 DNA
.	TRBV18	TRBJ1-1	.	CASSTLGGTEAFF	TGTGCCAGCTCGACCCTGGGGGGCACTGAAGCTTTCTTT
.	TRBV11-2	TRBJ1-4	TRBD1	CASSSDRGATNEKLFF	TGTGCCAGCAGCTCGGACAGGGGCGCAACTAATGAAAAACTGTTTTTT
.	TRBV7-6	TRBJ1-3	.	CASSLSSGNTIYF	TGTGCCAGCAGTTTGAGCTCTGGAAACACCATATATTTT
.	TRBV7-9	TRBJ2-3	TRBD1	CSSSSDRGGSTDTQYF	TGTTCCAGCAGCTCCGACAGGGGTGGTAGCACAGATACGCAGTATTTT
few	TRBV28	TRBJ2-7	.	CATQVPPSYEQYF	TGTGCCACCCAGGTCCCTCCCTCCTACGAGCAGTACTTC
.	TRBV5-1	TRBJ2-7	TRBD1	CASSTRQGAGEQYF	TGCGCCAGCAGCACCCGACAGGGGGCAGGCGAGCAGTACTTC
.	TRBV28	TRBJ1-2	.	CASSLQGYTF	TGTGCCAGCAGTTTACAGGGCTACACCTTC
.	TRBV11-3	TRBJ2-3	TRBD2	CASSPRGSGEDTQYF	TGTGCCAGCAGCCCGAGGGGTAGCGGGGAAGATACGCAGTATTTT
.	TRBV30	TRBJ1-3	.	CAWSAGLSGNTIYF	TGTGCCTGGAGTGCGGGACTGAGTGGAAACACCATATATTTT
.	TRBV2	TRBJ2-5	TRBD2	CASSRLAGHLHF	TGTGCCAGCAGTCGTCTAGCGGGACATCTTCACTTC
once	TRBV6-5	TRBJ2-3	TRBD2	CASSYSSGRGTDTQYF	TGTGCCAGCAGTTACTCGAGCGGGAGAGGCACAGATACGCAGTATTTT